The 11 T cell receptor beta chains presented below share a single source sample, sequenced in a study of T cell responses to AZD1222 COVID-19 vaccine. Sequencing used immunoSEQ multiplex PCR; TCRdb keeps in-frame clones, though not all of them. Of some 69,000 clones in the sample, 80% were seen once. The sequenced sample was peripheral blood, obtained 28 days after the second AZD1222 dose. Every receptor here comes from an adult who received the AZD1222 COVID-19 vaccine.

The rearrangement uses TRBV15 and TRBJ1-2, with D possibly being TRBD1 (6 bases). The V and J ends lost 1 base and 4 bases respectively, with 13 bases between them. The CDR3 is 15 residues long. CDR1 and CDR2 from the germline V gene are LNHNV and YYDKDF (reference sequence). The CDR3 DNA reads TGTGCCACCAGCAGAGCCCCCTCGGGGGCCTATGGCTACACCTTC. Translated, it gives CATSRAPSGAYGYTF.

V gene TRBV7-6 combines with J gene TRBJ1-5; 9 nucleotides align to TRBD1. This CDR3 spans 16 amino acids. V gave up 3 bases and J gave up 2 bases; unmatched junction bases: 5. The germline gives CDR1 SGHVS, CDR2 FNYEAQ. The CDR3 region has the DNA TGTGCCAGCAGCTTGGGGACAGGGATTGGCAATCAGCCCCAGCATTTT. Its protein is CASSLGTGIGNQPQHF.

This clone was seen more than once but under ten times. The J gene is TRBJ1-1, the V gene TRBV6-5; 7 nucleotides agree with TRBD1. Germline V gene sequence: CDR1 MNHEY, CDR2 SVGAGI. Trimming removed 2 bases from V and 5 bases from J; junction bases left unmatched: 2. The CDR3 consists of 13 residues. CDR3 sequence (DNA): TGTGCCAGCAGTTACAGGGGGCGAACTGAAGCTTTCTTT. The encoded protein is CASSYRGRTEAFF.

V usage is TRBV3-1 (or the pseudogene TRBV3-2) and J usage is TRBJ2-7, with D hard to call. This CDR3 is built from 15 residues. In germline, CDR1 is LGHDT, CDR2 YNNKEL (reference sequence). The V and J ends lost 3 bases and 1 base respectively, with 13 bases between them. CDR3 bases: TGTGCCAGCAGCCATAGTAAACTGGTATCCTACGAGCAGTACTTC. Encoded protein: CASSHSKLVSYEQYF.

This clone was counted between two and nine times. The J gene is TRBJ2-7, the V gene TRBV6-6; D is possibly TRBD1 or TRBD2 (5 bases each). The germline V and J ends were trimmed by 9 bases and 7 bases, with 19 bases remaining between them. Germline V gene lookup returns CDR1 MNHNY and CDR2 SVGAGI (reference sequence). The CDR3 sequence is 13 residues long. The CDR3 is CASKQVSGGEQYF. The CDR3 coding sequence is TGTGCCAGTAAACAGGTCTCTGGGGGAGAGCAGTACTTC.

The chain carries TRBV29-1 and TRBJ2-7; D possibly corresponds to TRBD1 (6 bases). CDR3 length equals 11 residues. The V end lost 6 bases, the J end lost 2 bases, and 8 bases lay between the germline ends. The germline gives CDR1 SQVTM, CDR2 ANQGSEA. This CDR3 is CSVGQTYEQYF. The CDR3 bases are TGCAGCGTAGGACAGACCTACGAGCAGTACTTC.

The chain is built from TRBV7-9 and TRBJ1-1; D remains unclear. The CDR3 covers 12 residues. Trimming left V 1 base short and J 7 bases short, with 7 bases between. CDR1 and CDR2 (germline): SEHNR, FQNEAQ (reference sequence). The CDR3 here is CASSLGTHEAFF. The CDR3 nucleotides read TGTGCCAGCAGCTTAGGGACCCATGAAGCTTTCTTT.

A few counts support this clone. The genes are TRBV4-1 and TRBJ1-5, with D possibly matching TRBD1 (6 bases). CDR3 length: 14 amino acids. Between the trimmed V and J ends, which lost 0 bases and 11 bases, there was a span of 14 bases. Germline assignment: CDR1 MGHRA and CDR2 YSYEKL. The chain's CDR3 is CASSQDGGLRSQHF. The DNA of the CDR3 is TGCGCCAGCAGCCAAGACGGGGGCCTAAGGTCCCAGCATTTT.

Written as DNA, the CDR3 is TGTGCCAGCAGTGATATGAGCAATCAGCCCCAGCATTTT. Translation gives CASSDMSNQPQHF. The chain carries TRBV2 and TRBJ1-5; D call uncertain. This CDR3 contains 13 residues. Germline V gene lookup returns CDR1 SNHLY and CDR2 FYNNEI. V lost 3 bases and J lost 1, with 4 bases in between. Drawing the rest from reference TRBV2 and TRBJ1-5, the complete variable domain is EPEVTQTPSHQVTQMGQEVILRCVPISNHLYFYWYRQILGQKVEFLVSFYNNEISEKSEIFDDQFSVERPDGSNFTLKIRSTKLEDSAMYFCASSDMSNQPQHFGDGTRLSIL.

The chain employs TRBV7-6 and TRBJ2-7, with 8 nucleotides matching TRBD1. CDR1 is SGHVS and CDR2 is FNYEAQ in the germline V gene. V lost 1 base and J lost 4; bases outside the gene matches: 6. The CDR3 is 15 amino acids. The CDR3 reads CASSLEQGAAYEQYF. The DNA of the CDR3 is TGTGCCAGCAGCTTAGAGCAGGGGGCGGCGTACGAGCAGTACTTC.

The chain combines TRBV5-1 with TRBJ2-1, with D possibly matching TRBD2 (7 bases). With 3 bases removed from V and 4 bases from J, the gap between germline ends came to 14 bases. The germline V gene encodes CDR1 SGHRS and CDR2 YFSETQ. The CDR3 has 15 amino acids. DNA of the CDR3: TGCGCCAGCAGCTACCGACGGGGGGCTTACAATGAGCAGTTCTTC. This translates into CASSYRRGAYNEQFF.